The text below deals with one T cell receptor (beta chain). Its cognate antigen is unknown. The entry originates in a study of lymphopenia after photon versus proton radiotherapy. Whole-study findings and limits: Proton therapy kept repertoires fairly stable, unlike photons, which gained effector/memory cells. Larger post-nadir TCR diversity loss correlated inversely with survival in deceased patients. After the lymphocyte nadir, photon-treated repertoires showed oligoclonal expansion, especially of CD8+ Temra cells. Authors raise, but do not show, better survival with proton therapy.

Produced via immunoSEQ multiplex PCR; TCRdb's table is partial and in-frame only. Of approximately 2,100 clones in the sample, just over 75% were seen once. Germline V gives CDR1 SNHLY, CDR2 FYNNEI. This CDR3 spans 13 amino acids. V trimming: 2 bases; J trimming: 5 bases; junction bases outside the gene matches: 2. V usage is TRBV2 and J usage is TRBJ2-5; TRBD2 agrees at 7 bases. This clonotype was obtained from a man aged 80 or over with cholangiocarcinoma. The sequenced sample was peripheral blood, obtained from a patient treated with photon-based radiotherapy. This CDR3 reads CASSENGGETQYF. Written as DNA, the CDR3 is TGTGCCAGCAGTGAAAACGGGGGGGAGACCCAGTACTTC.